The 4 T cell receptor beta chains reported below all come from one sample, sequenced in a study of response to subunit inactivated influenza vaccine. TCRdb fed the RT-PCR reads into MiXCR, producing one record per CDR3 protein. The data contain roughly 550,000 distinct CDR3 sequences, around 21% of them singletons. This sample also belongs to another study, concerning T cells expressing NK-cell markers. That paper notes: The authors made TCR beta cDNA libraries by 5'RACE template switching. This switching added a universal primer site and UMIs.

Sequencing was performed on CD4+ T cells sorted from PBMCs, taken about 11 days after vaccination. The receptors were gathered from a man in his fifties or sixties who received an inactivated influenza vaccine.

This clonotype was seen more than once but under ten times. The chain employs TRBV7-2 and TRBJ2-2; D could derive from TRBD1 or TRBD2 (5 bases each). The CDR3 is 16 residues long. The V gene's germline CDR1 is SGHTA and CDR2 FQGNSA. Trimming stripped 3 bases from V and 0 bases from J, with 11 bases between. Written as DNA, the CDR3 is TGTGCCAGCAGCTTTTCCGGGGACCCGAACACCGGGGAGCTGTTTTTT. Translated: CASSFSGDPNTGELFF.

The chain has TRBV20-1 and TRBJ2-7; D is ambiguous. The germline V and J ends were trimmed by 8 bases and 5 bases, with 16 bases remaining between them. The CDR3 sequence is 12 residues long. Germline CDR1 DFQATT, CDR2 SNEGSKA (reference sequence). DNA of the CDR3: TGCAGTACGAAAGGGATAGGCAACGAGCAGTACTTC. As protein: CSTKGIGNEQYF.

V is TRBV10-3 and J is TRBJ2-7; the D gene is possibly TRBD2 (7 bases). Germline CDR1 ENHRY, CDR2 SYGVKD. This CDR3 has 13 amino acids. V gave up 7 bases and J gave up 5 bases, with 15 bases separating them. The CDR3 protein is CAINPGGADEQYF. CDR3 DNA sequence: TGTGCCATCAACCCGGGGGGCGCGGACGAGCAGTACTTC.

This clonotype was seen more than once but under ten times. The chain employs TRBV10-3 and TRBJ1-1; D is possibly TRBD1 (5 bases). Deletions cut 0 bases from V and 1 base from J, with 12 bases between. This CDR3 has 16 residues. Germline loops: CDR1 ENHRY, CDR2 SYGVKD. Here the CDR3 DNA reads TGTGCCATCAGTGAGTCGTGGGGGGGACCGAACACTGAAGCTTTCTTT. Its protein product is CAISESWGGPNTEAFF.